These T cell receptor beta chains were read from a single sample in a study of blood T cells in healthy people across ages. TCRdb independently ran MiXCR on the 5' RACE reads; one entry per CDR3 protein. The sample gives roughly 1,100,000 distinct CDR3 sequences, under 30% of which show up once; approximately 0.79% is in the top ten. The same specimen was also included in a second study, on T cells of mothers and their children.

The source material was blood. The receptors were sampled from a girl aged 2-10 years in good health. Both conserved end residues are trimmed from each CDR3.

>TRBV9|TRBJ1-1
ASSVDGRNEAF
>TRBV4-1|TRBJ2-7
ASSHVAGGGEQY
>TRBV18|TRBJ2-1
ASSPDLLSYNEQF
>TRBV6-2/TRBV6-3|TRBJ1-1
ASRHNRGKATEAF
>TRBV14|TRBJ2-1
ARLAEQL
>TRBV6-2/TRBV6-3|TRBJ2-7
ASSFRSGYAQY
>TRBV29-1|TRBJ2-5
SATTNQETQY
>TRBV7-9|TRBJ2-1
ASSSLTGTGERDEQF
>TRBV6-6|-
ASSYGTSTNNEQF
>TRBV7-3|TRBJ2-1
ASSPPGGGARAEQF
>TRBV15|TRBJ2-3
ATSRDLAGDTQY
>TRBV21-1|TRBJ1-1
ASSKTSSTEAF
>TRBV28|TRBJ2-1
ASRRPPGQGVNEQF
>TRBV7-2|TRBJ2-3
ASSAGTNTDTQY
>TRBV6-2/TRBV6-3|-
ASSYTLDGQY
>TRBV13|TRBJ1-4
ASSPWGTATNEKLF
>TRBV6-5|-
ASRLTGTEFIEQY
>TRBV12-3/TRBV12-4|TRBJ2-7
ASGTGGHYEQY
>TRBV5-4|TRBJ2-7
ASSLDPGISYEQY
>TRBV27|TRBJ2-5
ASSSFLAMGQPQETQY
>TRBV20-1|TRBJ1-2
SARRSGTGNYGYT
>TRBV25-1|TRBJ2-6
ASSASNSGANVLT
>TRBV4-2|TRBJ2-2
ASSQVFETGGNTGELF
>TRBV28|TRBJ1-3
ASGPPVSGNTIY
>TRBV24-1|TRBJ2-3
ATSDSGLATDTQY
>TRBV29-1|TRBJ1-4
SVSGGQNSNEKLF
>TRBV6-1|TRBJ1-5
ASSPGGIGGQPQH
>TRBV7-3|TRBJ2-1
ASSNMGNEQF
>TRBV7-2|TRBJ2-5
ASSHPRGQTQY
>TRBV20-1|-
SVYPHLRLQETQY
>TRBV3-1|TRBJ2-3
ASSLSSGGAADTQY
>TRBV29-1|TRBJ2-4
SVTTGKDLTDIQY
>TRBV7-9|TRBJ1-1
ASSLLPSGFPEAF
>TRBV27|TRBJ2-1
ASSLSASHEQF
>TRBV28|TRBJ2-1
AIEDRAVENEQF
>TRBV4-3|TRBJ1-2
ASSQDFWGDSYGYT
>TRBV20-1|TRBJ2-7
SARAGTGYEQY
>TRBV4-3|TRBJ1-2
ASSQDMDRSKGGYT
>TRBV25-1|TRBJ2-6
VPFRANVLT
>TRBV3-1|TRBJ2-1
ASRRSGSSYNEQF
>TRBV4-3|TRBJ1-6
ACSQRGDGGDSPLH
>TRBV6-4|TRBJ2-1
VSSEEWNSNEQF
>TRBV12-3/TRBV12-4|TRBJ1-6
ASSPGGGTSPLH
>TRBV5-1|TRBJ2-5
ASSSGTVQETQY